The source of this TCR beta chain is a study of blood T cells in healthy people across ages. Trimming left V 5 bases short and J 0 bases short, with 16 bases between. Germline-derived CDR1 and CDR2 are SEHNR and FQNEAQ (reference sequence). The CDR3 is 16 amino acids. Next came a second PCR, run for about 6 to 11 cycles, which used a sample-barcoded 5' primer along with a J-beta primer mix. Using its own MiXCR run on the 5' RACE reads, TCRdb lists one record per CDR3 protein. Among hundreds of thousands of distinct CDR3 sequences listed, roughly 60% were seen once. V usage is TRBV7-9 and J usage is TRBJ2-5; D uncertain. Sequenced sample: blood. The TCR comes from a man aged 30 to 45 in good health. CDR3 nucleotides: TGTGCCAGCAGCCCCCCGGTGGGCAGAGACCAAGAGACCCAGTACTTC. Translating gives CASSPPVGRDQETQYF.